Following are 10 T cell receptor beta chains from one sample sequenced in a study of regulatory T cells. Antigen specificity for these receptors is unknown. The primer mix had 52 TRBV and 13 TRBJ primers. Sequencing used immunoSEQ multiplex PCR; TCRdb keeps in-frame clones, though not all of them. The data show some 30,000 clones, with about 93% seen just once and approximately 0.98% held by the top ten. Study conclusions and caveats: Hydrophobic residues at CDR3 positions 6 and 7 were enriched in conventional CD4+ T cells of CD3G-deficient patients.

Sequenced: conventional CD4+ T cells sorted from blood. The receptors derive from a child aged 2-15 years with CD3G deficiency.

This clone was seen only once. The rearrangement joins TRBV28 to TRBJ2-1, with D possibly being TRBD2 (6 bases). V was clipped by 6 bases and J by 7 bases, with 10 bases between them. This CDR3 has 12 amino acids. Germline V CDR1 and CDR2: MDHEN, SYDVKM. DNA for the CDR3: TGTGCCAGCAGCAGTGGAGGGAATGAGCAGTTCTTC. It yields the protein CASSSGGNEQFF.

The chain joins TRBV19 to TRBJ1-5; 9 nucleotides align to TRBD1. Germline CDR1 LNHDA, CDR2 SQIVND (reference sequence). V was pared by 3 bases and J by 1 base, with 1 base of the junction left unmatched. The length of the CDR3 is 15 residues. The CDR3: CASSMDRGSNQPQHF. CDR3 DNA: TGTGCCAGTAGTATGGACAGGGGAAGCAATCAGCCCCAGCATTTT.

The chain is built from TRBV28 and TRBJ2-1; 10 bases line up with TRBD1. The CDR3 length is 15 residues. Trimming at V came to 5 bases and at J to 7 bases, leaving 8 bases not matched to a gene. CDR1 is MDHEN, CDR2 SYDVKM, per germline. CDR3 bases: TGTGCCAGCAGTGACCCGGGACAGGGGCGGAATGAGCAGTTCTTC. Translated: CASSDPGQGRNEQFF.

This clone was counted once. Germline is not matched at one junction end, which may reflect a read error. CDR3 DNA sequence: TGTGCCAGCAGTGTTGAACAGGGATCCCCCCTTCTCTTT. Translation gives CASSVEQGSPLLF. The chain carries TRBV6-1 and TRBJ1-1; the D gene is possibly TRBD1 (6 bases). This CDR3 spans 13 amino acids. Per germline, CDR1 MNHNS and CDR2 SASEGT.

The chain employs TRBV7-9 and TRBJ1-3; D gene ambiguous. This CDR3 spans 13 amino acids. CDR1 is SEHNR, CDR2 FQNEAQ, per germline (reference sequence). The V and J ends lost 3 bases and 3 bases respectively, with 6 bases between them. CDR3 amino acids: CASSFASGNTIYF. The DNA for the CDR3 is TGTGCCAGCAGCTTTGCGAGTGGAAACACCATATATTTT.

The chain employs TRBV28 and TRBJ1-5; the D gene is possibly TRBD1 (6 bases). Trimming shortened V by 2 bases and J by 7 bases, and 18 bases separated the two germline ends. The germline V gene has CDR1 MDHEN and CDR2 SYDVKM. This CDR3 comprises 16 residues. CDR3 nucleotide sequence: TGTGCCAGCAGTTTAGGGGGTTGGGGGGCGAGGCAGCCCCAGCATTTT. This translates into CASSLGGWGARQPQHF.

The CDR3 loop reads CASSSSGRAYEQYF. The CDR3, as DNA: TGTGCCAGCAGTTCTAGCGGGAGGGCCTACGAGCAGTACTTC. The rearrangement links TRBV28 to TRBJ2-5; 12 bases line up with TRBD2. The closer fit of TRBJ2-7 to the DNA end suggests the J call may be wrong. The CDR3 runs to 14 residues. Germline CDR1 and CDR2: MDHEN and SYDVKM.

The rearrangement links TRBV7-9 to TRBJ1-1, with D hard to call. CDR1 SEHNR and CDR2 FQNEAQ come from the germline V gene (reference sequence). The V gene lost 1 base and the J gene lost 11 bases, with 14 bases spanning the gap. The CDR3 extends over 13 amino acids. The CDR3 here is CASSLEAPPPAFF. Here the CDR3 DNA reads TGTGCCAGCAGCTTAGAAGCTCCCCCACCCGCTTTCTTT. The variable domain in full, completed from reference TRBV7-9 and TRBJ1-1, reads DTGVSQNPRHKITKRGQNVTFRCDPISEHNRLYWYRQTLGQGPEFLTYFQNEAQLEKSRLLSDRFSAERPKGSFSTLEIQRTEQGDSAMYLCASSLEAPPPAFFGQGTRLTVV.

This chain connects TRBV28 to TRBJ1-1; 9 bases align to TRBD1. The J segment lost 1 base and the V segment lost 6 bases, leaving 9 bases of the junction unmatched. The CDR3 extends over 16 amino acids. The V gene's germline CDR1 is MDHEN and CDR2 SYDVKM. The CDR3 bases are TGTGCCAGCAGCGGAAGACAGGGGGTATGGAACACTGAAGCTTTCTTT. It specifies CASSGRQGVWNTEAFF.

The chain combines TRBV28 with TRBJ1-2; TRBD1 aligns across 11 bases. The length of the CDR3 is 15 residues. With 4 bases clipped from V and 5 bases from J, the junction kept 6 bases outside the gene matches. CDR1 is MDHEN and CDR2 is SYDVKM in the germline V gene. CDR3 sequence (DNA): TGTGCCAGCAGTTCCGCGGGACAGGGGGATTATGGCTACACCTTC. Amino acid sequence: CASSSAGQGDYGYTF.